The entry below describes one TCR beta chain. This clone was recorded a few times. Its recognized antigen is unknown. The sample holds no much larger clone one base away, and base qualities are not on file. The data belong to a study of T cell repertoires in ileal Crohn's disease (dated by TCRdb to between 2018 and 2021). General notes on the study: The median duration of disease was roughly 7.6 years, and at the time of surgery 35% to 45% of patients were active smokers. All patients had surgery for a complication: stricturing disease in approximately 61% and penetrating disease in roughly 39%. Postoperative therapy was given to about half of the patients, with thiopurines administered to over 10 patients and anti-TNF agents administered to around 19 patients. TCR repertoire analysis was performed in fewer than 70 Crohn's disease patients drawn from a prospective multicentre cohort. The study was conducted in parallel with a multicentre cohort built to find predictors of early endoscopic recurrence after ileocolonic resection. Endoscopic postoperative recurrence was defined as a Rutgeerts score above i0. A total of 170 or so mucosal samples from 57 patients were sequenced, with samples obtained at several locations on the surgical specimen and at postoperative endoscopy. Points the paper makes about the study in general: Sorted CD8 T cells carried more high-frequency clones than CD4 T cells, suggesting mucosal expansions were mainly CD8. Higher high-frequency clone percentages at surgery were associated with endoscopic recurrence; all patients with clonality above 26.8% (18/57) had recurrence. A significantly higher proportion of clonal expansions was observed in active smokers at surgery than in non-smokers (about 25% vs 20%, p=0.02). Mucosal CD4 and CD8 T cells were sorted and sequenced only in a subgroup of patients, whose size was not stated.

The CDR3, from cysteine to phenylalanine, totals 15 residues. CDR3 DNA only is kept here, 45 bases in frame from base 1. Reading the germline V gene gives CDR1 SNHLY and CDR2 FYNNEI. The germline V and J ends show losses of 4 bases and 8 bases respectively, and no gene match explains 5 bases of the junction. Roughly 550 nanograms of biopsy DNA per sample were submitted for commercial TCRB immunosequencing. Adaptive Biotechnology amplified the CDR3 regions from genomic DNA with a two-step multiplex PCR designed to control amplification bias. In the first PCR, primers covered every V and J gene segment, and in the second PCR, barcodes and Illumina adapters were added. CDR3 libraries were sequenced using an Illumina instrument. The source study handled its data this way. The analysis used both the pipelines supplied by the vendor and custom analysis of the raw data in R/Bioconductor with R version 3.3.0. Clonality, which ranges from 0 to 1, was calculated as the inverse of the normalised Shannon entropy across all productive clones. High-frequency clones were defined as the share of the repertoire occupied by the top 100 clones, with only clones passing a 95% confidence test being retained. Repertoire diversity was measured with the Simpson index, and overlap between samples was measured with the Morisita-Horn index. TCRdb took this table from immuneACCESS and kept in-frame rearrangements with V and J called. Such tables lack part of the clones; where checked against another copy, unresolved V genes explain under half of the gap, and the rest is unexplained. That table supplies the V and J calls and clone size; D and trimming were determined from the DNA. The sample table lists 4,900 or so clones, around 86% of them with a count of one. 4.5% to 6% of the sample comes from the top ten.

Eligible patients were adults with ileal or ileocolonic Crohn's disease who had an indication for ileocolonic resection. Whole ileal mucosal biopsies were kept frozen at -80 degrees C prior to DNA extraction. A TRizol-based method was used to extract genomic DNA from the frozen whole biopsies, and the DNA was quantified with a NanoDrop 2000 spectrophotometer. The chain was built from TRBV2 and TRBJ2-3; TRBD2 lines up with 14 middle nucleotides. The receptor's source is an adult with Crohn's disease. The sample taken for sequencing was ileal tissue. CDR3 loop: CASSGAGTSGGTQYF. The sequenced DNA: TGTGCCAGCAGTGGAGCCGGGACTAGCGGGGGTACGCAGTATTTT. Where the CDR3 stops, the reference TRBV2 and TRBJ2-3 genes take over; the full variable domain is EPEVTQTPSHQVTQMGQEVILRCVPISNHLYFYWYRQILGQKVEFLVSFYNNEISEKSEIFDDQFSVERPDGSNFTLKIRSTKLEDSAMYFCASSGAGTSGGTQYFGPGTRLTVL.